The 3 T cell receptor beta chains below were found in one sample sequenced in a study of cytomegalovirus exposure and HLA in healthy donors. The PCR made use of 60 Vbeta and 13 Jbeta primers. Sequencing was performed with immunoSEQ multiplex PCR; in TCRdb, only in-frame clones are kept and a portion is missing. The sample comprises fewer than 100,000 clones, roughly 73% of which are singletons, and about 4% rests with the top ten. The sequenced sample consisted of PBMCs. These receptors all come from a woman aged 40 to 50 in good health and CMV-seronegative.

This chain connects TRBV5-6 to TRBJ2-7; the match to TRBD2 covers 8 bases. V dropped 0 bases and J dropped 7; count of bases not matched to a gene: 6. The CDR3 runs to 14 residues. The germline V gene encodes CDR1 SGHDT and CDR2 YYEEEE. The CDR3 region is CASSLVAGIGEQYF. The CDR3 DNA reads TGTGCCAGCAGCTTGGTAGCGGGAATAGGTGAGCAGTACTTC.

In this sample, this clone turned up a few times. This chain connects TRBV7-3 to TRBJ1-1; possibly TRBD1 for D (6 bases). The CDR3 covers 13 residues. In germline, CDR1 is SGHTA, CDR2 FQGTGA. V was trimmed by 5 bases and J by 1 base, leaving 8 bases between them. This CDR3 is CASSRGQNTEAFF. In nucleotides, the CDR3 is TGTGCCAGCAGCAGGGGACAGAACACTGAAGCTTTCTTT.

This chain uses TRBV2 with TRBJ1-2, with a tentative D call TRBD1 (6 bases). CDR1 is SNHLY, CDR2 FYNNEI, per germline. This CDR3 has 13 amino acids. The ends were cut back, 6 bases at V and 7 bases at J, with 15 bases in the middle. The CDR3 DNA follows: TGTGCCAGCAGCAAGGAACAGGGCTTTGGCTACACCTTC. Translated, it gives CASSKEQGFGYTF.